This record looks at one TCR beta chain sequence and its context. Its antigen remains unknown. The method was immunoSEQ multiplex PCR; TCRdb's version includes in-frame clones alone and lacks a portion of them. This sample carries more than 60,000 clones, about 90% of them seen once, and the ten largest clones take around 0.15%. Sorting isolated naive CD4 T cells lacking CD45RO and expressing CD62L. These data are taken from a study of human versus mouse CDR3 diversity and MHC coevolution. About the research overall: Reported immunoSEQ sensitivity was one in 200,000 T cells, with reduced amplification bias. Valid reads per sample ranged from about 0.6 x 10^7 to 1.7 x 10^7. Study observations and caveats: Compared with mice, human CDR3s carried more deletions and insertions on average.

From germline, CDR1 is SGDLS and CDR2 YYNGEE. The CDR3 is made up of 15 amino acids. The ends lost 4 bases at V and 0 bases at J; junction bases unmatched: 6. This receptor was identified in a person aged 30-70 years in good health. The genes are TRBV9 and TRBJ1-2; 7 bases line up with TRBD1. The specimen was naive CD4+ T cells from blood. Specified subset: CD45RO-negative CD62L-positive naive CD4 T cells. The CDR3 here is CASSLGTASNYGYTF. The CDR3 DNA sequence: TGTGCCAGCAGCCTAGGGACAGCGTCTAACTATGGCTACACCTTC.